Following are 24 T cell receptor beta chains from one sample sequenced in a study of T-cell reconstitution after alpha-beta-depleted transplantation in children. The library targeted TCRbeta and was prepared with unique molecular identifiers. TCRdb analysed the PCR reads with MiXCR anew, one entry per CDR3 protein. The sample holds roughly 790,000 distinct CDR3 sequences, about 15% seen once. Sample: PBMCs, mostly from graft donor cells, taken 360 days after TCRalphabeta/CD19-depleted stem cell transplant. These receptors were taken from a male patient aged 10 to 17 who had a stem cell transplant for acute lymphoblastic leukemia, so the T cells may come from the graft donor.

This chain links TRBV5-6 with TRBJ2-5; possibly TRBD2 for D (6 bases). The CDR3 sequence is 14 residues long. V was cut by 1 base and J by 5 bases, with 12 bases left in between. Per germline, CDR1 SGHDT and CDR2 YYEEEE. The CDR3 is CASSLKAGMETQYF. The CDR3 bases are TGTGCCAGCAGCTTGAAGGCGGGAATGGAGACCCAGTACTTC.

The chain has TRBV29-1 and TRBJ2-7; D possibly corresponds to TRBD1 (6 bases). CDR1 and CDR2 from the germline V gene are SQVTM and ANQGSEA. V lost 1 base and J lost 6, with 25 bases in between. This CDR3 spans 17 amino acids. The CDR3 loop is CSVEVKGVRAPFVEQYF. DNA of the CDR3: TGCAGCGTTGAAGTGAAGGGGGTCCGGGCCCCATTCGTCGAGCAGTACTTC.

This clonotype was recorded a few times. The rearrangement joins TRBV24-1 to TRBJ2-5; 11 positions agree with TRBD2. The CDR3 totals 15 residues. V was pared by 3 bases and J by 3 bases, with 2 bases of the junction left unmatched. Germline V gene sequence: CDR1 KGHDR, CDR2 SFDVKD. CDR3 in DNA: TGTGCCACCAGTGATCCGACTAGCGGGGAAGAGACCCAGTACTTC. It yields the protein CATSDPTSGEETQYF.

This clonotype was recorded many times. The chain recombines TRBV4-2 with TRBJ2-5; possible D gene TRBD2, 6 bases. CDR3 length: 16 amino acids. The germline CDR1 and CDR2 sequences are LGHNA and YNFKEQ. V dropped 2 bases and J dropped 7 bases, with 20 bases sitting between them. The CDR3 loop is CASSQQTVGREATQYF. CDR3 nucleotide sequence: TGTGCCAGCAGCCAACAAACTGTGGGAAGGGAGGCGACCCAGTACTTC.

About this clonotype: The germline gene is not matched at one end of the junction; a read error may be the cause. J is TRBJ2-5 and V is TRBV12-3 or TRBV12-4; the match to TRBD2 covers 11 bases. CDR3 length equals 15 residues. The CDR3 DNA follows: TGTGCCAGCAGCTTAGCGGGAGGGCCTAAAGAGACCCAGTACTTC. This translates into CASSLAGGPKETQYF.

The chain is built from TRBV27 and TRBJ2-5; D is perhaps TRBD1 or TRBD2 (6 bases each). The CDR3 loop spans 14 amino acids. The V gene lost 6 bases and the J gene lost 0 bases, with 11 bases spanning the gap. Germline V CDR1 and CDR2: MNHEY, SMNVEV (reference sequence). The CDR3 reads CASRGGWYQETQYF. The CDR3 DNA reads TGTGCCAGCAGGGGGGGCTGGTACCAAGAGACCCAGTACTTC.

The V and J genes are TRBV29-1 and TRBJ1-2; D may be TRBD1 (5 bases). The V gene lost 5 bases and the J gene lost 7 bases, with 14 bases spanning the gap. The CDR3 is 12 residues long. The germline gives CDR1 SQVTM, CDR2 ANQGSEA. The CDR3 region is CSVRTGRSGYTF. The CDR3 DNA is TGCAGCGTTCGGACGGGGCGGTCTGGCTACACCTTC. Based on the CDR3 plus reference TRBV29-1 and TRBJ1-2, the full variable domain is SAVISQKPSRDICQRGTSLTIQCQVDSQVTMMFWYRQQPGQSLTLIATANQGSEATYESGFVIDKFPISRPNLTFSTLTVSNMSPEDSSIYLCSVRTGRSGYTFGSGTRLTVV.

This clonotype has a handful of counts. The chain couples TRBV4-1 to TRBJ1-1, with 7 bases aligning to TRBD1. The germline V gene encodes CDR1 MGHRA and CDR2 YSYEKL. Losses at the gene ends were 1 base for V and 8 bases for J; bases not matched to a gene: 7. The CDR3 sequence is 14 residues long. This chain's CDR3 is CASSQVQGGLEAFF. As DNA, the CDR3 is TGCGCCAGCAGCCAAGTTCAGGGGGGATTGGAAGCTTTCTTT.

The chain is built from TRBV4-1 and TRBJ1-2, with D tentatively TRBD1 (5 bases). V lost 4 bases to trimming and J lost 5 bases, with 23 bases between them. This CDR3 has 17 residues. Germline V gives CDR1 MGHRA, CDR2 YSYEKL. In nucleotides, the CDR3 is TGCGCCAGCAGCCCCAAGCCCCTGGGGGTGACTGTGTATGGCTACACCTTC. Its protein product is CASSPKPLGVTVYGYTF.

This clonotype appeared a few times. The chain carries TRBV7-9 and TRBJ1-2, with 9 positions matching TRBD1. This CDR3 contains 13 residues. CDR1 is SEHNR and CDR2 is FQNEAQ in the germline V gene (reference sequence). V lost 5 bases, J lost 8 bases, and 6 bases stayed unmatched. The CDR3 spells CASSTTGGGGYTF. In DNA, the CDR3 is TGTGCCAGCAGCACTACAGGGGGCGGAGGCTACACCTTC. Looking up the rest from reference TRBV7-9 and TRBJ1-2 gives the full variable domain: DTGVSQNPRHKITKRGQNVTFRCDPISEHNRLYWYRQTLGQGPEFLTYFQNEAQLEKSRLLSDRFSAERPKGSFSTLEIQRTEQGDSAMYLCASSTTGGGGYTFGSGTRLTVV.

This clonotype was observed a handful of times. The J gene is TRBJ2-7, the V gene TRBV15; 8 nucleotides match TRBD2. V lost 6 bases and J lost 0; bases outside the gene matches: 16. The germline V gene encodes CDR1 LNHNV and CDR2 YYDKDF (reference sequence). There are 18 residues in the CDR3. The CDR3 DNA reads as TGTGCCACCAGAAAAAGACTCGGGGCTAGCGGGCCCTCCTACGAGCAGTACTTC. It is translated as CATRKRLGASGPSYEQYF. The full variable domain, in which reference TRBV15 and TRBJ2-7 provide the parts outside the CDR3, is DAMVIQNPRYQVTQFGKPVTLSCSQTLNHNVMYWYQQKSSQAPKLLFHYYDKDFNNEADTPDNFQSRRPNTSFCFLDIRSPGLGDTAMYLCATRKRLGASGPSYEQYFGPGTRLTVT.

The chain links TRBV24-1 to TRBJ2-6, with 7 bases identical to TRBD2. Trimming at V came to 4 bases and at J to 3 bases, leaving 14 bases not matched to a gene. The CDR3 totals 19 residues. Germline V lookup: CDR1 KGHDR, CDR2 SFDVKD. The chain's CDR3 is CATSDPAGGSRFGANVLTF. DNA for the CDR3: TGTGCCACCAGTGACCCCGCCGGGGGGTCTAGGTTTGGGGCCAACGTCCTGACTTTC.

The DNA of the CDR3 is TGCAGTGCACCGCACAGGGGGACAGGAAACACCATATATTTT. Translation gives CSAPHRGTGNTIYF. The chain couples TRBV20-1 to TRBJ1-3, with TRBD1 matching 8 bases. Germline trimming cut 6 bases from V and 4 bases from J; bases unmatched to any gene: 8. The CDR3 sequence is 14 residues long. Germline V gene sequence: CDR1 DFQATT, CDR2 SNEGSKA (reference sequence).

This chain links TRBV7-3 with TRBJ2-7; 9 positions match TRBD1. The germline V gene has CDR1 SGHTA and CDR2 FQGTGA. V shed 6 bases and J 2 bases; nucleotides not matched to a gene: 8. The CDR3 loop spans 15 amino acids. The CDR3 DNA sequence: TGTGCCAGCAGACCCGGGACAGGGAGGGCCTACGAGCAGTACTTC. It translates to CASRPGTGRAYEQYF.

At least ten counts were recorded for this clonotype. V is TRBV18 and J is TRBJ1-1; D is uncertain. CDR3 length: 14 residues. The germline V gene encodes CDR1 KGHSH and CDR2 LQKENI. V dropped 3 bases and J dropped 1 base, with 9 bases sitting between them. CDR3 in amino acids: CASSPGQENTEAFF. The CDR3 coding sequence is TGTGCCAGCTCACCCGGGCAGGAGAACACTGAAGCTTTCTTT. The full variable domain, rest sourced from reference TRBV18 and TRBJ1-1, is NAGVMQNPRHLVRRRGQEARLRCSPMKGHSHVYWYRQLPEEGLKFMVYLQKENIIDESGMPKERFSAEFPKEGPSILRIQQVVRGDSAAYFCASSPGQENTEAFFGQGTRLTVV.

The CDR3 coding sequence is TGTGCCAGCAGCTTAGTCGGGACAGATGGCTACACCTTC. Its translation: CASSLVGTDGYTF. V usage is TRBV7-9 and J usage is TRBJ1-2, with TRBD1 matching over 7 bases. V gave up 1 base and J gave up 6 bases; unmatched junction bases: 2. This CDR3 has 13 residues. The V gene's germline CDR1 is SEHNR and CDR2 FQNEAQ (reference sequence).

This clonotype showed up just a few times. The rearrangement uses TRBV21-1 and TRBJ2-1; the tabulated D call, TRBD2, remains unverified against the DNA. TRBV21-1 is noted as a pseudogene. The CDR3 covers 15 residues. CDR3 sequence reads: CASKPGTSGSEEQFF. The CDR3 DNA reads as TGTGCCAGCAAACCCGGGACTAGCGGGAGCGAAGAGCAGTTCTTC.

This clonotype was seen a few times. The chain is built from TRBV7-7 and TRBJ2-2; a weak D match, TRBD1 (6 bases). The V gene lost 4 bases and the J gene lost 6 bases, with 9 bases spanning the gap. The germline V gene encodes CDR1 SSHAT and CDR2 FNYEAQ (reference sequence). There are 13 residues in the CDR3. The CDR3 nucleotides read TGTGCCAGCAGCTCGGACAGTTCCGGGGAGCTGTTTTTT. Amino acids: CASSSDSSGELFF.

This clonotype was detected a few times. The V and J genes are TRBV7-9 and TRBJ2-4; no clear D. Looked up from germline, CDR1 is SEHNR and CDR2 is FQNEAQ (reference sequence). V was cut by 3 bases and J by 9 bases, with 15 bases left in between. The CDR3 loop spans 14 amino acids. The CDR3 loop is CASSLVSNRGIQYF. CDR3 DNA sequence: TGTGCCAGCAGCTTGGTCTCGAACCGAGGCATTCAGTACTTC.

The rearrangement joins TRBV29-1 to TRBJ2-3, with 9 bases matching TRBD1. The CDR3 runs 14 residues. V dropped 3 bases and J dropped 6; count of bases not matched to a gene: 7. The germline V gene encodes CDR1 SQVTM and CDR2 ANQGSEA. The CDR3 sequence: CSVDQGQGQDTQYF. The CDR3 DNA sequence: TGCAGCGTTGATCAGGGACAGGGTCAGGATACGCAGTATTTT.

This rearrangement joins TRBV12-3 or TRBV12-4 to TRBJ1-2; D might be TRBD1 (6 bases). CDR3 size: 14 residues. V dropped 7 bases and J dropped 0 bases, with 12 bases sitting between them. CDR3 residues: CASTDRSANYGYTF. CDR3 bases: TGTGCCAGCACCGACAGGTCTGCTAACTATGGCTACACCTTC.

This clonotype has more than one count but fewer than ten. V usage is TRBV7-9 and J usage is TRBJ2-5, with a possible D match to TRBD2 (5 bases). CDR3 length equals 15 residues. V was trimmed by 0 bases and J by 5 bases, leaving 13 bases between them. Germline CDR1 reads SEHNR; CDR2 reads FQNEAQ (reference sequence). CDR3 loop: CASSLALRRWETQYF. The CDR3 nucleotides read TGTGCCAGCAGCTTAGCCCTCCGGAGGTGGGAGACCCAGTACTTC.

This clonotype was picked up many times. The chain links TRBV24-1 to TRBJ2-3; no clear D. Germline CDR1 and CDR2: KGHDR and SFDVKD. The V gene lost 3 bases and the J gene lost 4 bases, with 25 bases spanning the gap. The CDR3 runs 19 residues. The CDR3 bases are TGTGCCACCAGTGATGACCGGCTCGGTCCAAGTACGTCCCCAGATACGCAGTATTTT. It translates to CATSDDRLGPSTSPDTQYF.

The chain joins TRBV19 to TRBJ1-5; D call uncertain. CDR3 length: 13 residues. V shed 6 bases and J shed 4 bases, with 10 bases lying between them. In germline, CDR1 is LNHDA, CDR2 SQIVND (reference sequence). The CDR3 spells CASSFGDNQPQHF. The CDR3 nucleotides are TGTGCCAGTAGCTTTGGGGATAATCAGCCCCAGCATTTT.